Each of the 16 T cell receptor beta chains below was sequenced from the same sample in a study of blood T cell repertoires in COVID-19. Using immunoSEQ multiplex PCR, the repertoire was profiled, and TCRdb retains in-frame clones only, with some absent. This table holds 200,000 to 250,000 clones, approximately 90% found once. The specimen sequenced was peripheral blood. The receptors stem from a man under 40 with COVID-19, enrolled during active disease.

This clone was seen once. The V gene is TRBV12-3 or TRBV12-4, the J gene TRBJ2-7, with a possible D match to TRBD1 (5 bases). The CDR3 is made up of 13 amino acids. The V end lost 7 bases, the J end lost 2 bases, and 12 bases lay between the germline ends. Here the CDR3 reads CASTPQGAYEQYF. CDR3 DNA sequence: TGTGCCAGCACCCCCCAAGGGGCCTACGAGCAGTACTTC.

V is TRBV14 and J is TRBJ2-3; TRBD1 agrees at 7 bases. Germline values: CDR1 SGHDN, CDR2 FVKESK. The CDR3 has 13 amino acids. The ends lost 4 bases at V and 5 bases at J; junction bases unmatched: 3. In DNA, the CDR3 is TGTGCCAGCAGCCGGTGGACAGGAGATACGCAGTATTTT. Translation gives CASSRWTGDTQYF.

CDR3 residues: CASSLRGNQETQYF. DNA for the CDR3: TGTGCCAGCAGCTTGCGAGGGAACCAAGAGACCCAGTACTTC. V usage is TRBV5-4 and J usage is TRBJ2-5; tentatively, D is TRBD2 (5 bases). The ends were cut back, 1 base at V and 0 bases at J, with 7 bases in the middle. The CDR3 loop spans 14 amino acids. Germline CDR1 SGHNT, CDR2 YYREEE (reference sequence).

The chain employs TRBV10-3 and TRBJ1-2, with D tentatively TRBD1 (6 bases). V lost 4 bases to trimming and J lost 4 bases, with 16 bases between them. Per the germline V gene, CDR1 is ENHRY and CDR2 is SYGVKD. This CDR3 has 15 residues. The CDR3 nucleotides are TGTGCCATCAGTGCCCAGGGGAGGGGGGCCTATGGCTACACCTTC. It specifies CAISAQGRGAYGYTF.

This clone was observed a single time. The chain uses TRBV7-9 and TRBJ2-7; TRBD1 aligns across 8 bases. The V segment lost 5 bases and the J segment 2 bases; nucleotides outside the gene matches: 20. The CDR3 runs 19 residues. Germline assignment: CDR1 SEHNR and CDR2 FQNEAQ (reference sequence). The CDR3 coding sequence is TGTGCCAGCAGCCCGGGATTCGGACAGGGAAAAACCTGGCCCTACGAGCAGTACTTC. Translated: CASSPGFGQGKTWPYEQYF. The whole variable domain, remainder taken from reference TRBV7-9 and TRBJ2-7, is DTGVSQNPRHKITKRGQNVTFRCDPISEHNRLYWYRQTLGQGPEFLTYFQNEAQLEKSRLLSDRFSAERPKGSFSTLEIQRTEQGDSAMYLCASSPGFGQGKTWPYEQYFGPGTRLTVT.

The chain recombines TRBV19 with TRBJ1-1; TRBD1 matches 9 bases. The germline V gene has CDR1 LNHDA and CDR2 SQIVND (reference sequence). The CDR3 sequence is 14 residues long. The junction had 4 bases not matched to a gene; V was cut back by 4 bases and J by 4 bases. CDR3 region: CASSTRTGATEAFF. CDR3 DNA: TGTGCCAGTAGTACCCGGACAGGGGCCACTGAAGCTTTCTTT. Complete variable domain (other parts from reference TRBV19 and TRBJ1-1): DGGITQSPKYLFRKEGQNVTLSCEQNLNHDAMYWYRQDPGQGLRLIYYSQIVNDFQKGDIAEGYSVSREKKESFPLTVTSAQKNPTAFYLCASSTRTGATEAFFGQGTRLTVV.

The J gene is TRBJ1-2, the V gene TRBV9; D possibly corresponds to TRBD1 (5 bases). The CDR3 extends over 14 amino acids. V was shortened by 0 bases and J by 8 bases, with 14 bases between the two germline ends. CDR1 and CDR2 (germline): SGDLS, YYNGEE. The CDR3 nucleotides are TGTGCCAGCAGCGTAGATCAACTCTCAGGGGGCTACACCTTC. It is translated as CASSVDQLSGGYTF.

J is TRBJ1-4 and V is TRBV5-1; D is perhaps TRBD1 (6 bases). V shed 2 bases and J shed 8 bases, with 16 bases lying between them. The CDR3 is 15 residues long. Germline-derived CDR1 and CDR2 are SGHRS and YFSETQ. CDR3 sequence: CASSLQDMGQEKLFF. DNA for the CDR3: TGCGCCAGCAGCTTACAGGACATGGGACAAGAAAAACTGTTTTTT.

V gene TRBV21-1 combines with J gene TRBJ1-5; the tabulated D call, TRBD1, remains unverified against the DNA. TRBV21-1 is marked as a pseudogene. The CDR3 spans 19 residues. DNA of the CDR3: TGTGCCAGCAGCAAAGCCTACCGGGACAGGGGGCCCGGTGGTACTCCCCAGCATTTT. Protein product: CASSKAYRDRGPGGTPQHF.

The rearrangement uses TRBV7-2 and TRBJ1-1; D might be TRBD1 (5 bases). V lost 4 bases and J 2 bases, leaving 20 bases between the germline ends. CDR3 length: 17 residues. Germline V lookup: CDR1 SGHTA, CDR2 FQGNSA. Written as DNA, the CDR3 is TGTGCCAGCAGCTCGCGGGGGGGGTTTAGGTCCAACACTGAAGCTTTCTTT. The encoded protein is CASSSRGGFRSNTEAFF.

In the case of this clone: Other DNA sequences within the sample encode an identical CDR3. This chain joins TRBV7-3 and TRBJ2-3; weak D call: TRBD2 (6 bases). Per the germline V gene, CDR1 is SGHTA and CDR2 is FQGTGA. The CDR3 loop spans 14 amino acids. V was pared by 4 bases and J by 0 bases, with 8 bases between. The CDR3 DNA reads as TGTGCCAGCAGCTCCGGGACTAGCACAGATACGCAGTATTTT. This sequence encodes CASSSGTSTDTQYF. Based on the CDR3 plus reference TRBV7-3 and TRBJ2-3, the full variable domain is GAGVSQTPSNKVTEKGKYVELRCDPISGHTALYWYRQSLGQGPEFLIYFQGTGAADDSGLPNDRFFAVRPEGSVSTLKIQRTERGDSAVYLCASSSGTSTDTQYFGPGTRLTVL.

This clone was detected only a few times. The J gene is TRBJ1-1, the V gene TRBV18, with a weak D call TRBD1 (5 bases). The length of the CDR3 is 14 residues. Trimming pared 2 bases from V and 1 base from J, leaving 8 bases between. Germline CDR1 reads KGHSH; CDR2 reads LQKENI. CDR3 coding DNA: TGTGCCAGCTCACCAATTGGACAGAACACTGAAGCTTTCTTT. This gives the protein CASSPIGQNTEAFF.

This clone occurred once. This rearrangement joins TRBV5-1 to TRBJ2-3; TRBD2 matches 9 bases. Germline V gene lookup returns CDR1 SGHRS and CDR2 YFSETQ. The CDR3 totals 17 residues. V dropped 7 bases and J dropped 0; count of bases not matched to a gene: 12. The CDR3 sequence: CASAGGRGYWSTDTQYF. CDR3 in DNA: TGCGCCAGCGCTGGCGGGAGGGGGTATTGGAGCACAGATACGCAGTATTTT. Variable domain in full (rest from reference TRBV5-1 and TRBJ2-3): KAGVTQTPRYLIKTRGQQVTLSCSPISGHRSVSWYQQTPGQGLQFLFEYFSETQRNKGNFPGRFSGRQFSNSRSEMNVSTLELGDSALYLCASAGGRGYWSTDTQYFGPGTRLTVL.

This clone has a handful of counts. The gene calls are TRBV19 and TRBJ1-5, with D possibly matching TRBD1 (6 bases). Trimming shortened V by 6 bases and J by 4 bases, and 13 bases separated the two germline ends. Germline values: CDR1 LNHDA, CDR2 SQIVND (reference sequence). The CDR3 is made up of 14 amino acids. The CDR3 reads CASSPTGNNQPQHF. DNA for the CDR3: TGTGCCAGTAGCCCCACAGGGAATAATCAGCCCCAGCATTTT.

The chain has TRBV15 and TRBJ1-6, with unresolved D. The CDR3 contains 15 residues. CDR1 LNHNV and CDR2 YYDKDF come from the germline V gene (reference sequence). V dropped 2 bases and J dropped 10 bases, with 15 bases sitting between them. CDR3 protein: CATSRRPRVGSPLHF. The CDR3 DNA follows: TGTGCCACCAGCAGACGTCCGAGGGTAGGATCACCCCTCCACTTT.

The V call is TRBV19, the J call TRBJ2-2; unclear D gene. Germline lookup yields CDR1 LNHDA and CDR2 SQIVND (reference sequence). The CDR3 runs to 13 residues. The V end lost 4 bases, the J end lost 1 base, and 4 bases lay between the germline ends. DNA for the CDR3: TGTGCCAGTAGTAGTCAGAACACCGGGGAGCTGTTTTTT. It yields the protein CASSSQNTGELFF.